This T cell receptor beta chain was found in a study of T cell changes during pregnancy in multiple sclerosis. The protocol was immunoSEQ multiplex PCR, while the TCRdb copy is restricted to in-frame clones and leaves out a portion. The repertoire holds about 24,000 clones, with around 84% as singletons. Sample: CD4+ T cells from peripheral blood mononuclear cells, taken in the second trimester of pregnancy. This sequence originates from a female donor in good health, enrolled as a control in a pregnancy study.

The CDR3 region is CASSLSEGAGELFF. CDR3 nucleotides: TGTGCCAGCAGCTTGTCTGAGGGAGCCGGGGAGCTGTTTTTT. V usage is TRBV5-4 and J usage is TRBJ2-2; D is possibly TRBD2 (5 bases). This CDR3 has 14 amino acids. Germline-derived CDR1 and CDR2 are SGHNT and YYREEE (reference sequence). V was shortened by 1 base and J by 6 bases, with 10 bases between the two germline ends. The variable domain in full, with the rest retrieved from reference TRBV5-4 and TRBJ2-2, is ETGVTQSPTHLIKTRGQQVTLRCSSQSGHNTVSWYQQALGQGPQFIFQYYREEENGRGNFPPRFSGLQFPNYSSELNVNALELDDSALYLCASSLSEGAGELFFGEGSRLTVL.